The present entry profiles one T cell receptor beta chain with its context. The data were produced by immunoSEQ multiplex PCR, yet TCRdb's version contains in-frame clones alone and is incomplete. The repertoire holds under 200,000 clones, with around 83% as singletons. This sample is part of a study of blood T cell repertoires in COVID-19. Whole-study context: The United States, Italy and Spain supplied acute and convalescent COVID-19 samples.

Germline CDR1 reads SGHNT; CDR2 reads YENEEA. Trimming removed 5 bases from V and 5 bases from J; junction bases left unmatched: 15. This CDR3 is built from 17 residues. Material: peripheral blood. This TCR came from a woman in her 50s with COVID-19, enrolled during active disease. The chain recombines TRBV11-3 with TRBJ2-3, with 8 positions matching TRBD2. The chain's CDR3 is CASSPRTNGGGRDTQYF. CDR3 in DNA: TGTGCCAGCAGCCCGCGGACTAACGGGGGGGGAAGAGATACGCAGTATTTT.